This entry features one TCR beta chain sequence. Antigen specificity is unknown. The data belong to a study of cytomegalovirus exposure and HLA in healthy donors. General observations from the study: One cluster of highly shared sequence variants probably arose as a sequencing artifact.

The PCR was carried out with 60 Vbeta primers and 13 Jbeta primers. Authors' methods: Later reanalysis found tens of millions of unique TCR beta chains, around 11 million of them shared. TCRdb keeps only in-frame clones here, not all; method: immunoSEQ multiplex PCR. V and J calls plus clone size are reproduced from that table; the DNA served to infer D and trimming. Its listing shows 75,000 to 95,000 clones. The sequence came from a man aged 25 to 40 in good health and CMV-seronegative. The sequenced material came from PBMCs.

CDR3 coding DNA: TGCAGCGCCAGGACTGCAACTAATGAAAAACTGTTTTTT. It translates to CSARTATNEKLFF. The J gene is TRBJ1-4, the V gene TRBV29-1; D gene uncertain. The germline V and J ends were trimmed by 7 bases and 0 bases, with 9 bases remaining between them. Germline CDR1 is SQVTM and CDR2 is ANQGSEA. The CDR3 has 13 amino acids.